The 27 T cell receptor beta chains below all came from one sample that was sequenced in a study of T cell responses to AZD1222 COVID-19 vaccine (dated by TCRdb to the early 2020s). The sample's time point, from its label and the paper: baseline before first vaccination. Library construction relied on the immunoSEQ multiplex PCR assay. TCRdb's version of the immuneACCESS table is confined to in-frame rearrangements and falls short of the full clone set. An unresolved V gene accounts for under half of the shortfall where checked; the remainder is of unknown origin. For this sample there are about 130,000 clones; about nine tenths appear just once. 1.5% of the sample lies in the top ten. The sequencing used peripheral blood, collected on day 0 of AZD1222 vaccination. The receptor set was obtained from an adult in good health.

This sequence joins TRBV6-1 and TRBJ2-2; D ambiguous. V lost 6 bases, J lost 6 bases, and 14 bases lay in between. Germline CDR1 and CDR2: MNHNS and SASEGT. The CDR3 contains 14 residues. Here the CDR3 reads CASRFTETAGELFF. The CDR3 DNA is TGTGCCAGCAGGTTTACTGAGACCGCCGGGGAGCTGTTTTTT.

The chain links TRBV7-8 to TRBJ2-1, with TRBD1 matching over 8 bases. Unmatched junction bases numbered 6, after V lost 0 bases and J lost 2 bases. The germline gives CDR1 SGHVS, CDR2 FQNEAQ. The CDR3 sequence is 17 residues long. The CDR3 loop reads CASSLAGRGLAYNEQFF. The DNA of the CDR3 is TGTGCCAGCAGCTTAGCGGGCAGGGGGCTTGCCTACAATGAGCAGTTCTTC.

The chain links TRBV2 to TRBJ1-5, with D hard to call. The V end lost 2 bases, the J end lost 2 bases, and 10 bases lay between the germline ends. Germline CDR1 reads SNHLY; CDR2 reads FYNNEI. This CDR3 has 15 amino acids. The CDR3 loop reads CASSEITARNQPQHF. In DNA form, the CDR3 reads TGTGCCAGCAGTGAAATCACAGCCCGCAATCAGCCCCAGCATTTT. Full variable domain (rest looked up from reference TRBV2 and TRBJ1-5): EPEVTQTPSHQVTQMGQEVILRCVPISNHLYFYWYRQILGQKVEFLVSFYNNEISEKSEIFDDQFSVERPDGSNFTLKIRSTKLEDSAMYFCASSEITARNQPQHFGDGTRLSIL.

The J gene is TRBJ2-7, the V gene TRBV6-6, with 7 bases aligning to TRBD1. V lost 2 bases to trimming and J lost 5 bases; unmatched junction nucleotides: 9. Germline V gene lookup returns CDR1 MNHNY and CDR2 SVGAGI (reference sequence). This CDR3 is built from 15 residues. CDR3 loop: CASSYPQGEGDEQYF. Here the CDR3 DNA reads TGTGCCAGCAGTTACCCCCAGGGGGAAGGCGACGAGCAGTACTTC.

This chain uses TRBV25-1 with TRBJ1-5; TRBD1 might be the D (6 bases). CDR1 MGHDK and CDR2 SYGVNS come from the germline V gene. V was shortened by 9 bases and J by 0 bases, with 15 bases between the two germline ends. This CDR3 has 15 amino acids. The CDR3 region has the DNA TGTGCCAGGCAACAGGGATCTTATAGCAATCAGCCCCAGCATTTT. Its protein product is CARQQGSYSNQPQHF. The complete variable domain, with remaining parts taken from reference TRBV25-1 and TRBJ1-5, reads EADIYQTPRYLVIGTGKKITLECSQTMGHDKMYWYQQDPGMELHLIHYSYGVNSTEKGDLSSESTVSRIRTEHFPLTLESARPSHTSQYLCARQQGSYSNQPQHFGDGTRLSIL.

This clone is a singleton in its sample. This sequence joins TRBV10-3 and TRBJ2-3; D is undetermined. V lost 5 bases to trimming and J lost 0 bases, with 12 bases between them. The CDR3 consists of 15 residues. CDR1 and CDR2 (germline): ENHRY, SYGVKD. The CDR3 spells CAISQPTLSTDTQYF. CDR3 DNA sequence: TGTGCCATCAGTCAACCGACCTTGAGCACAGATACGCAGTATTTT.

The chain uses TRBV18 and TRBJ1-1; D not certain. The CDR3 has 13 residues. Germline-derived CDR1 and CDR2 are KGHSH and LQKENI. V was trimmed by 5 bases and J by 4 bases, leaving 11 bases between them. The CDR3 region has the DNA TGTGCCAGCTCAGCCGGGGAGTCCACTGAAGCTTTCTTT. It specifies CASSAGESTEAFF.

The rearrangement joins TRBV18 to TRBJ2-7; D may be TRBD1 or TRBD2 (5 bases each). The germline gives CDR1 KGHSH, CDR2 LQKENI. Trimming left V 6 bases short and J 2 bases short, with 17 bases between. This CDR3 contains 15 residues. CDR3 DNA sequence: TGTGCCAGCTCTTCCGCGTCCGGGGCCGCCTACGAGCAGTACTTC. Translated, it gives CASSSASGAAYEQYF.

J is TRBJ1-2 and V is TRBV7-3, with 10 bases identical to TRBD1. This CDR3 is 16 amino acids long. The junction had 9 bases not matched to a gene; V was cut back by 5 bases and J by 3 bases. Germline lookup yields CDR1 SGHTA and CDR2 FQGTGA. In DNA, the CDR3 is TGTGCCAGCAGCAAAGAACGGGGACAGGGGCACTATGGCTACACCTTC. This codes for CASSKERGQGHYGYTF.

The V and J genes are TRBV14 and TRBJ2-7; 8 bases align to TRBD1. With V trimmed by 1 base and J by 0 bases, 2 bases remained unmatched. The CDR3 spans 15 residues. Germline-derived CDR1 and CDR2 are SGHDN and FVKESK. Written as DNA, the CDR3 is TGTGCCAGCAGCCAAGGAGGGACAGGCTCCTACGAGCAGTACTTC. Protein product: CASSQGGTGSYEQYF. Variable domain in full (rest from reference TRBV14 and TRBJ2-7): EAGVTQFPSHSVIEKGQTVTLRCDPISGHDNLYWYRRVMGKEIKFLLHFVKESKQDESGMPNNRFLAERTGGTYSTLKVQPAELEDSGVYFCASSQGGTGSYEQYFGPGTRLTVT.

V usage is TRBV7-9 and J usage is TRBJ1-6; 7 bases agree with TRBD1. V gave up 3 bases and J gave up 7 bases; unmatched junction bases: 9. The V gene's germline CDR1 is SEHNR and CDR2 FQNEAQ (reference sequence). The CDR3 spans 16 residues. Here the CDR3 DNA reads TGTGCCAGCAGCTTGGGCCCGGGACAGACGAATTCACCCCTCCACTTT. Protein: CASSLGPGQTNSPLHF. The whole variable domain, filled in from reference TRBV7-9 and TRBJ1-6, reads DTGVSQNPRHKITKRGQNVTFRCDPISEHNRLYWYRQTLGQGPEFLTYFQNEAQLEKSRLLSDRFSAERPKGSFSTLEIQRTEQGDSAMYLCASSLGPGQTNSPLHFGNGTRLTVT.

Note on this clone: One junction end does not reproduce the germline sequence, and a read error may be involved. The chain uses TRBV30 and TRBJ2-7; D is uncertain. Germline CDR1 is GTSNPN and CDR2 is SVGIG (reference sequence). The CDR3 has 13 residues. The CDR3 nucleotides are TGTGCCTGGAGTTCAACCTCGGGTTCCCGAGTGGGGTTC. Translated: CAWSSTSGSRVGF.

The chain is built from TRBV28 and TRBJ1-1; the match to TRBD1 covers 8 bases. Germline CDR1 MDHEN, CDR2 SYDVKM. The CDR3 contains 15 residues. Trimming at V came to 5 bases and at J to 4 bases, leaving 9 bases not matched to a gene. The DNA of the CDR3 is TGTGCCAGCAGTGTTGGACAGGGTTTAACCACTGAAGCTTTCTTT. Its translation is CASSVGQGLTTEAFF.

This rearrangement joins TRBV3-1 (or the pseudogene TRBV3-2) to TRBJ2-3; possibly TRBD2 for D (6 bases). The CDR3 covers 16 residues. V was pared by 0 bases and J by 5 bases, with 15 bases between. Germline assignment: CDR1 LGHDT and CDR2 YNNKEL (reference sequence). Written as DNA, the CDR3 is TGTGCCAGCAGCCAAGATCTAGTGCGGGGTCAAGATACGCAGTATTTT. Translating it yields CASSQDLVRGQDTQYF.

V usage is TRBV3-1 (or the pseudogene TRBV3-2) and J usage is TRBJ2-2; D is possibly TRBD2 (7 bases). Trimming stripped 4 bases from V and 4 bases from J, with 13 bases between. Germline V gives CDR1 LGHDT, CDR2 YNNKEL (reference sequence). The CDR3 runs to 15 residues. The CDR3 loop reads CASSLRGAVTGELFF. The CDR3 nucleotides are TGTGCCAGCAGCCTCCGGGGGGCGGTCACCGGGGAGCTGTTTTTT.

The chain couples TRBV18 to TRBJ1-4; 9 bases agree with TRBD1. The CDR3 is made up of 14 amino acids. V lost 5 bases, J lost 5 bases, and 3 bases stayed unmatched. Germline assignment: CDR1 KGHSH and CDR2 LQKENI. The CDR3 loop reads CASSTGGTNEKLFF. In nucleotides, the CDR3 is TGTGCCAGCTCAACAGGGGGCACGAATGAAAAACTGTTTTTT.

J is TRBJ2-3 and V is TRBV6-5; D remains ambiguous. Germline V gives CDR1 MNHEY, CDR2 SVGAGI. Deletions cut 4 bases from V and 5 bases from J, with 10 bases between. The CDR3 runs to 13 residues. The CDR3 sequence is CASSLRTVDTQYF. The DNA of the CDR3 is TGTGCCAGCAGTTTGAGGACGGTAGATACGCAGTATTTT.

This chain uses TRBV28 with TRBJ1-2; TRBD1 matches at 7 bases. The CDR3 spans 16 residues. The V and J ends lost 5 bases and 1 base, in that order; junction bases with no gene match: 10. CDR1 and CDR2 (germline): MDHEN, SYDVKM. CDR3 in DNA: TGTGCCAGCAGTACGAAACAGGGGCTGTTTAACTATGGCTACACCTTC. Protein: CASSTKQGLFNYGYTF.

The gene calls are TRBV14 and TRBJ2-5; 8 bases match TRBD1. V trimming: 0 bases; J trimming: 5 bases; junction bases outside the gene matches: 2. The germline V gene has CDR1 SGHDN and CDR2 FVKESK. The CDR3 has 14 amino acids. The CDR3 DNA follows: TGTGCCAGCAGCCAAGACAGGGGGCACGAGACCCAGTACTTC. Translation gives CASSQDRGHETQYF.

For the CDR3, the DNA is TGTGCCAGCAGCTTACCCCGGACTAGCGGGGAGCAAGAGACCCAGTACTTC. Protein product: CASSLPRTSGEQETQYF. The chain carries TRBV7-8 and TRBJ2-5; 12 bases are a match to TRBD2. The V gene's germline CDR1 is SGHVS and CDR2 FQNEAQ. The V segment lost 2 bases and the J segment 2 bases; nucleotides outside the gene matches: 6. The CDR3 covers 17 residues.

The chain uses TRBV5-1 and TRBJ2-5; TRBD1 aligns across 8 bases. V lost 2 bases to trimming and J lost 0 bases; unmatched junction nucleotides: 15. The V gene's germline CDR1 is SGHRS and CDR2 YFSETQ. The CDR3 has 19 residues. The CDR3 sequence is CASSFPEKGQAGNQETQYF. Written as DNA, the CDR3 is TGCGCCAGCAGCTTTCCAGAAAAGGGACAGGCGGGGAACCAAGAGACCCAGTACTTC.

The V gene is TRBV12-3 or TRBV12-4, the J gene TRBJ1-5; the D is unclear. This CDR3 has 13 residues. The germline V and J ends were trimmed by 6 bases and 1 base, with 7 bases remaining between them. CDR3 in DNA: TGTGCCAGCAGGGACCGCAGCAATCAGCCCCAGCATTTT. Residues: CASRDRSNQPQHF.

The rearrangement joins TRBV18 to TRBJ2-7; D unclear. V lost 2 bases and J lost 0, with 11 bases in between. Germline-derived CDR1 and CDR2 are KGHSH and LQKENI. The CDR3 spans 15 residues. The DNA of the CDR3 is TGTGCCAGCTCACCAGGGCAGACGAGCTCCTACGAGCAGTACTTC. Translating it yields CASSPGQTSSYEQYF. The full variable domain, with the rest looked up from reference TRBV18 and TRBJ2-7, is NAGVMQNPRHLVRRRGQEARLRCSPMKGHSHVYWYRQLPEEGLKFMVYLQKENIIDESGMPKERFSAEFPKEGPSILRIQQVVRGDSAAYFCASSPGQTSSYEQYFGPGTRLTVT.

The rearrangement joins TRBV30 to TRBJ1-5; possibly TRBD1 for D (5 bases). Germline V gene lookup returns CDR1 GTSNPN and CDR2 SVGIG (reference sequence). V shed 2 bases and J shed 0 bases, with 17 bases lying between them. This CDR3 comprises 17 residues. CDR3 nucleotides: TGTGCCTGGAGTCAAGGGGCCTCTAGTTATAGCAATCAGCCCCAGCATTTT. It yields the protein CAWSQGASSYSNQPQHF.

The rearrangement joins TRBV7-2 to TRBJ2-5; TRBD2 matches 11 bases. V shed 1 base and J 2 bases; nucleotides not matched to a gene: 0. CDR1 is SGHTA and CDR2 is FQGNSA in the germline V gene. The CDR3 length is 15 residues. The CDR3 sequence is CASSLVAGGQETQYF. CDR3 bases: TGTGCCAGCAGCTTAGTAGCGGGGGGGCAAGAGACCCAGTACTTC.

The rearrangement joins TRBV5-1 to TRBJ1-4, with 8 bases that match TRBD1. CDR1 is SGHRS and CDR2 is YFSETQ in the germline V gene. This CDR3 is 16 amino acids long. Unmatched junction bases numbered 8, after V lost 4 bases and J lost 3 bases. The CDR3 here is CASSPGRGHANEKLFF. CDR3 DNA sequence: TGCGCCAGCAGCCCGGGCAGGGGGCACGCTAATGAAAAACTGTTTTTT. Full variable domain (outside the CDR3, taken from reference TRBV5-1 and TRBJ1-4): KAGVTQTPRYLIKTRGQQVTLSCSPISGHRSVSWYQQTPGQGLQFLFEYFSETQRNKGNFPGRFSGRQFSNSRSEMNVSTLELGDSALYLCASSPGRGHANEKLFFGSGTQLSVL.

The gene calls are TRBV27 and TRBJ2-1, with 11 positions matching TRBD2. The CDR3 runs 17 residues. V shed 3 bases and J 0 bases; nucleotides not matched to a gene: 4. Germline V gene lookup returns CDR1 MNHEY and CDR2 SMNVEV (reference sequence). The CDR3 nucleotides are TGTGCCAGCAGTTTTAGCGGGGGGGCCTTCTCCTACAATGAGCAGTTCTTC. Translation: CASSFSGGAFSYNEQFF.